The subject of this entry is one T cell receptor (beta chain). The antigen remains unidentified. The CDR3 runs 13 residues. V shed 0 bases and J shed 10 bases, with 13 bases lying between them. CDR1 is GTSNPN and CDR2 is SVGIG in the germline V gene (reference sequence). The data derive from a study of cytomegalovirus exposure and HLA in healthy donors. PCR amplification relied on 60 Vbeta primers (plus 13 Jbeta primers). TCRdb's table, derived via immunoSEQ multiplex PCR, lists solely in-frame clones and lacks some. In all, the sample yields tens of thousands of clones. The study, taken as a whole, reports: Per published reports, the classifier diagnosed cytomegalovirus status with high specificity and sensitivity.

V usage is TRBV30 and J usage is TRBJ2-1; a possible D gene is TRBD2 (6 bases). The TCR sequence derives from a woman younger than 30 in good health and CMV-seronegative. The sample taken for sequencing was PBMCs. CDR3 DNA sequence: TGTGCCTGGAGTGTTTCCCCCCGGGAGGAGCAGTTCTTC. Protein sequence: CAWSVSPREEQFF.